This TCR beta chain was identified during a study of blood T cells in healthy people across ages. Next came a second PCR, run for about 7 to 12 cycles, which used a sample-barcoded 5' primer along with a J-beta primer mix. Each cDNA molecule was tagged by a template-switch adaptor that had 12 random nucleotides. TCRdb called the 5' RACE reads again in MiXCR, with one record for every CDR3 protein. Seen here are fewer than 1.5 million distinct CDR3 sequences, around 39% observed once, and the top ten hold approximately 7.9%. Isolated per sample were at least 6 million PBMCs. The V and J ends lost 1 base and 9 bases, in that order; junction bases with no gene match: 10. Germline CDR1 is SGDLS and CDR2 is YYNGEE. The CDR3 is 15 amino acids.

The sequence was collected from a young woman in good health. The sample consisted of blood. V is TRBV9 and J is TRBJ2-1; 7 bases line up with TRBD2. CDR3 coding DNA: TGTGCCAGCAGCGTAATTAGCGGGCCGGGCGGTGAGCAGTTCTTC. Protein: CASSVISGPGGEQFF.